This TCR beta chain was recorded in a study of T cell responses to AZD1222 COVID-19 vaccine. General study findings and limits: Among spike-specific TCRs, nearly half reportedly target unmutated variant regions.

The CDR3 spans 11 residues. The germline gives CDR1 LNHDA, CDR2 SQIVND (reference sequence). Trimming stripped 6 bases from V and 6 bases from J, with 6 bases between. The assay was immunoSEQ multiplex PCR, and TCRdb's table has in-frame clones only and misses some. The data hold about 130,000 clones, with approximately 90% observed a single time. This clone was observed a single time. What it recognizes is unknown. Recipients boosted at about 4 weeks or about 12 weeks are pooled. The chain couples TRBV19 to TRBJ2-1; the D is unclear. The source material was peripheral blood, sampled 28 days after the second AZD1222 dose. This receptor was obtained from an adult who received the AZD1222 COVID-19 vaccine. This CDR3 reads CASRLLNEQFF. CDR3 DNA sequence: TGTGCCAGTAGGCTACTCAATGAGCAGTTCTTC.